This is a list of T cell receptor beta chains from one sample in a study of Graves' ophthalmopathy and Graves' hyperthyroidism. In TCRdb, the multiplex PCR reads were re-called with MiXCR into one record per CDR3 protein. The sample contains some 520,000 distinct CDR3 sequences, 13% to 15% of which appear only once. Sequencing was done on a sample of blood. Receptors were obtained from a woman aged 25-40 years with Graves' ophthalmopathy. Both conserved end residues are part of each CDR3. A D gene is named only where the DNA matches it firmly.

j_call: TRBJ2-4
d_call: .
v_call: TRBV28
cdr3_aa: CASSLPGRDFFGNIQYF

j_call: TRBJ1-1
d_call: TRBD1
v_call: TRBV19
cdr3_aa: CASSMGDRFRARQNTEAFF

j_call: TRBJ2-5
d_call: .
v_call: TRBV11-2
cdr3_aa: CASSSSDSRHETQYF

j_call: TRBJ2-5
d_call: TRBD2
v_call: TRBV13
cdr3_aa: CASSSSGGASETQYF

j_call: TRBJ2-5
d_call: .
v_call: TRBV2
cdr3_aa: CASSEFTGKTQYF

j_call: TRBJ2-7
d_call: TRBD1
v_call: TRBV14
cdr3_aa: CASSPLGQGAYEQYF

j_call: TRBJ2-7
d_call: .
v_call: TRBV12-3/TRBV12-4
cdr3_aa: CASRSEVTSYDQYF

j_call: TRBJ1-1
d_call: .
v_call: TRBV5-1
cdr3_aa: CASSLGQRGSVTEAFF

j_call: TRBJ2-5
d_call: .
v_call: TRBV11-2
cdr3_aa: CASSLVLETQYF

j_call: TRBJ2-5
d_call: .
v_call: TRBV11-2
cdr3_aa: CASSLGRVNQETQYF

j_call: TRBJ2-1
d_call: TRBD2
v_call: TRBV10-3
cdr3_aa: CAISELWRGAKGDEQFF

j_call: TRBJ1-6
d_call: TRBD1
v_call: TRBV12-3/TRBV12-4
cdr3_aa: CASSLVQGNSPLHF

j_call: TRBJ1-3
d_call: .
v_call: TRBV19
cdr3_aa: CASSIRDSGNTIYF

j_call: TRBJ1-5
d_call: .
v_call: TRBV12-3/TRBV12-4
cdr3_aa: CASSYLFGTVTDNQPQHF

j_call: TRBJ2-5
d_call: .
v_call: TRBV7-2
cdr3_aa: CASSLNGIAQETQYF

j_call: TRBJ2-5
d_call: .
v_call: TRBV6-1
cdr3_aa: CASTSGGHQETQYF

j_call: TRBJ1-2
d_call: .
v_call: TRBV28
cdr3_aa: CASSLAGPTDYGYTF

j_call: TRBJ1-5
d_call: .
v_call: TRBV27
cdr3_aa: CASSFDWEQPQHF

j_call: TRBJ1-6
d_call: .
v_call: TRBV12-3/TRBV12-4
cdr3_aa: CASSGGRGKTPLHF

j_call: TRBJ2-7
d_call: TRBD1
v_call: TRBV5-5
cdr3_aa: CASSLGQGWEQYF

j_call: TRBJ2-4
d_call: TRBD1
v_call: TRBV6-1
cdr3_aa: CASSRDRGLAKNIQYF

j_call: TRBJ2-2
d_call: .
v_call: TRBV4-1
cdr3_aa: CASSQEGGQMNTGELFF

j_call: TRBJ2-2
d_call: TRBD2
v_call: TRBV5-6
cdr3_aa: CASSPPFLAGGSGGELFF

j_call: TRBJ1-1
d_call: .
v_call: TRBV20-1
cdr3_aa: CSARDPGPGGRRSEAFF

j_call: TRBJ1-2
d_call: TRBD1
v_call: TRBV27
cdr3_aa: CASSHGQGYGYTTF

j_call: TRBJ1-1
d_call: TRBD1
v_call: TRBV28
cdr3_aa: CASRTTRTGPGTEAFF

j_call: TRBJ2-4
d_call: .
v_call: TRBV12-3/TRBV12-4
cdr3_aa: CASSSGQAELAKNIQYF

j_call: TRBJ2-5
d_call: .
v_call: TRBV12-3/TRBV12-4
cdr3_aa: CASSPKTTRQETQYF

j_call: TRBJ1-1
d_call: .
v_call: TRBV29-1
cdr3_aa: CSGDRSREAFF

j_call: TRBJ2-2
d_call: .
v_call: TRBV15
cdr3_aa: CATSRGPRGKNTGELFF

j_call: TRBJ1-2
d_call: TRBD1
v_call: TRBV4-1
cdr3_aa: CASSHPGQTYGYTF

j_call: TRBJ2-5
d_call: TRBD1
v_call: TRBV13
cdr3_aa: CASSANRGQETQYF

j_call: TRBJ1-5
d_call: .
v_call: TRBV7-9
cdr3_aa: CASSSDLQPQHF

j_call: TRBJ1-2
d_call: TRBD1
v_call: TRBV5-1
cdr3_aa: CASSVSGTETGYTF

j_call: TRBJ2-5
d_call: TRBD2
v_call: TRBV20-1
cdr3_aa: CSASLGTSGGKETQYF

j_call: TRBJ2-7
d_call: TRBD1
v_call: TRBV4-2
cdr3_aa: CASSQVGSDRGFYEQYF

j_call: TRBJ2-7
d_call: TRBD1
v_call: TRBV19
cdr3_aa: CASSSLDRGREQYF

j_call: TRBJ1-3
d_call: .
v_call: TRBV30
cdr3_aa: CAWRRRDAGLSGNTIYF

j_call: TRBJ1-1
d_call: .
v_call: TRBV10-3
cdr3_aa: CAISEWRTADTEAFF

j_call: TRBJ2-2
d_call: .
v_call: TRBV4-1
cdr3_aa: CASSQYPPAGLFF

j_call: TRBJ1-1
d_call: TRBD1
v_call: TRBV11-3
cdr3_aa: CASSVGTVGGTEAFF

j_call: TRBJ2-2
d_call: .
v_call: TRBV5-1
cdr3_aa: CASSLAIYLEIDGELFF

j_call: TRBJ1-5
d_call: .
v_call: TRBV19
cdr3_aa: CASSIGQLGNQPQHF

j_call: TRBJ2-7
d_call: .
v_call: TRBV11-2
cdr3_aa: CASSPRTQGSNYEQYF

j_call: TRBJ1-5
d_call: .
v_call: TRBV19
cdr3_aa: CASSIQGSNQPQHF

j_call: TRBJ2-5
d_call: .
v_call: TRBV18
cdr3_aa: CASSPPGRQETQYF

j_call: TRBJ1-1
d_call: .
v_call: TRBV12-3/TRBV12-4
cdr3_aa: CASSRALNRGSGEAFF

j_call: TRBJ1-5
d_call: .
v_call: TRBV4-1
cdr3_aa: CASSQEGGRDQPQHF

j_call: TRBJ2-5
d_call: TRBD2
v_call: TRBV27
cdr3_aa: CASSSRLAGGETQYF

j_call: TRBJ2-7
d_call: TRBD1
v_call: TRBV12-3/TRBV12-4
cdr3_aa: CASSLLGTGGTLAAEQYF

j_call: TRBJ2-2
d_call: TRBD2
v_call: TRBV5-1
cdr3_aa: CASSFRLAGERTGELFF

j_call: TRBJ2-5
d_call: TRBD1
v_call: TRBV12-3/TRBV12-4
cdr3_aa: CASSPPLGDRQETQYF

j_call: TRBJ2-7
d_call: .
v_call: TRBV3-1
cdr3_aa: CASSQLRTYEQYF

j_call: TRBJ2-7
d_call: TRBD1
v_call: TRBV27
cdr3_aa: CASSPGTGEHEQYF

j_call: TRBJ1-1
d_call: .
v_call: TRBV20-1
cdr3_aa: CSATRASNTEAFF

j_call: TRBJ1-1
d_call: .
v_call: TRBV7-6
cdr3_aa: CASSLVLGAEAFF

j_call: TRBJ2-2
d_call: .
v_call: TRBV24-1
cdr3_aa: CATSDPRLNTGELFF

j_call: TRBJ1-6
d_call: .
v_call: TRBV28
cdr3_aa: CASSSSSSINSPLHF

j_call: TRBJ1-1
d_call: .
v_call: TRBV2
cdr3_aa: CASSHREADTEAFF

j_call: TRBJ2-7
d_call: .
v_call: TRBV5-5
cdr3_aa: CASSLFEHEQYF